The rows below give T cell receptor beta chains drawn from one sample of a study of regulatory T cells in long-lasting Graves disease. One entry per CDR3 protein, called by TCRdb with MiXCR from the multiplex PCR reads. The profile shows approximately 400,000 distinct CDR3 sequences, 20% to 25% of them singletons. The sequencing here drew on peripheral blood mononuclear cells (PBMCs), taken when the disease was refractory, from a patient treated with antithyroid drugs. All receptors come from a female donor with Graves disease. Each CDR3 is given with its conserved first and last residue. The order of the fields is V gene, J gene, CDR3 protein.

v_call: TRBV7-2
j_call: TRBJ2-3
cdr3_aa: CASSLFAVGTDTQYF

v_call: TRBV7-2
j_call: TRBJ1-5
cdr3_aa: CASSRGAAWYNQPQHF

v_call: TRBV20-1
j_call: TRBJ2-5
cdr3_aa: CSARRPGARTSGRTQETQYF

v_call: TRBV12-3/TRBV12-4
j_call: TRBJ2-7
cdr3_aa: CASSLGQGANEQYF

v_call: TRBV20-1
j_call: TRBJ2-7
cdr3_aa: CSAGTSGRPIYEQYF

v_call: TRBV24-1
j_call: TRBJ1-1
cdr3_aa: CATSDSGRPNTEAFF

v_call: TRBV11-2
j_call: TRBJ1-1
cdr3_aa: CASSPRTGWTEAFF

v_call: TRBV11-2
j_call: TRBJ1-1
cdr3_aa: CASSSTPLQGYTEAFF

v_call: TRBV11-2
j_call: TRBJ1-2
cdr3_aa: CASSFRRGNGYTF

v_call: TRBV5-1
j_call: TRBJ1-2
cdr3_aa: CASSLGGSGSYGYTF

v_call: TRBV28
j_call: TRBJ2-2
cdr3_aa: CASSPTGPYTGELFF

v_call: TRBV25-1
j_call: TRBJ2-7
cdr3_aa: CASSGIGANSYEQYF

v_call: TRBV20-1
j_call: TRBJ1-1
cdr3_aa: CSASGQGNTEAFF

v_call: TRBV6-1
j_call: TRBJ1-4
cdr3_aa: CASSEVPGQRNEKLFF

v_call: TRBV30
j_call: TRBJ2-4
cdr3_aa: CAWSVLTAKNIQYF

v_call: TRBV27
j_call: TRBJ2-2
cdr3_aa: CASSPSGGRVTGELFF

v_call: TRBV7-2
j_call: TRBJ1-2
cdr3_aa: CASSRTGGYPWDGYTF

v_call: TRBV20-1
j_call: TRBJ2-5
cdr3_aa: CSASHPTETQYF

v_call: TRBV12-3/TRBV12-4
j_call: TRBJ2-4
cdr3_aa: CASSLGGRENIQYF

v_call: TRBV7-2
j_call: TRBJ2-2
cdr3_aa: CASSPGLAGNTGELFF

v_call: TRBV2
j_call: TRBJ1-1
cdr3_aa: CASSGQGQTEAFF

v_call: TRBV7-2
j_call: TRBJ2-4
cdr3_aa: CASSFSPGQGADIQYF

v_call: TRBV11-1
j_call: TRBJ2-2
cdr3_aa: CASSLQGTSGWNTGELFF

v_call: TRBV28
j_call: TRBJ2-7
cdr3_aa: CASGRIASGGMGEQYF

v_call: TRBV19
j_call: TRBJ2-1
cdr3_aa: CASSITSGRVSYEQFF

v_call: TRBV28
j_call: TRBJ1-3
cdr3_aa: CATGQNSGNTIYF

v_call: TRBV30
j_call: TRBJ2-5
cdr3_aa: CAWSVASLETQYF

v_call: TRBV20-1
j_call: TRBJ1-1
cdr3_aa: CSAGTGREAFF